The present T cell receptor (beta chain) was sequenced within a study of blood T cell repertoires in COVID-19. As for the study in general: COVID-19 samples from acute and convalescent phases originated in the United States, Italy and Spain. The analysed material was cDNA or gDNA that came from T cells, B-cell-depleted T cells, or PBMCs.

Germline loops: CDR1 MDHEN, CDR2 SYDVKM. This CDR3 spans 17 amino acids. With V trimmed by 2 bases and J by 1 base, 6 bases remained unmatched. Libraries were prepared by immunoSEQ multiplex PCR; TCRdb keeps only in-frame clonotypes and omits some of them. The data contain approximately 50,000 clones, 70% to 80% of them singletons. The specimen was peripheral blood. This clonotype originated in a man aged 50-60 years with active or convalescent COVID-19. This chain joins TRBV28 and TRBJ2-1; 9 nucleotides line up with TRBD2. The DNA for the CDR3 is TGTGCCAGCAGTTTACCTAGCGGGACTGCTTCCTACAATGAGCAGTTCTTC. Amino acids: CASSLPSGTASYNEQFF.